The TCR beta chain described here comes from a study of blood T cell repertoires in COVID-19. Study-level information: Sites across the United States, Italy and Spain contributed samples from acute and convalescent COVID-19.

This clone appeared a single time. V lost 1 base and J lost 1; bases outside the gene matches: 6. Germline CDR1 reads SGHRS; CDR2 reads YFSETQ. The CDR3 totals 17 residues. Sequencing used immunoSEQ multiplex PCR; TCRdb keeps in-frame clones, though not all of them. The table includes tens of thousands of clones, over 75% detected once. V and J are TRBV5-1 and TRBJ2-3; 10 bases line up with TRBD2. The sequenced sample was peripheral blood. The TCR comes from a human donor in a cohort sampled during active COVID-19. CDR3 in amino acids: CASSLRPSGGGTDTQYF. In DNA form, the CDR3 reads TGCGCCAGCAGCTTGAGGCCTAGCGGGGGTGGCACAGATACGCAGTATTTT.